This record looks at one TCR beta chain sequence and its context. The data are from a study of blood T cell repertoires in COVID-19. The repertoire was sequenced with immunoSEQ multiplex PCR; TCRdb's copy has only in-frame clones and lacks some. The sample includes under 40,000 clones, about 92% of them seen just once. In germline, CDR1 is MNHEY, CDR2 SVGEGT. Trimming left V 1 base short and J 0 bases short, with 17 bases between. The length of the CDR3 is 18 residues. The sequenced sample consisted of peripheral blood. This TCR came from a male donor with active COVID-19. The chain uses TRBV6-2 or TRBV6-3 and TRBJ2-3; possibly TRBD2 for D (6 bases). Written as DNA, the CDR3 is TGTGCCAGCAGTTACTTGTTGAGAGGAGGGTCTAGCACAGATACGCAGTATTTT. Amino acids: CASSYLLRGGSSTDTQYF.